The 18 T cell receptor beta chains given below trace back to one sample, sequenced in a study of T cells expressing NK-cell markers. TCRdb reworked the 5' RACE reads into one entry per CDR3 protein, no DNA. This repertoire includes some 440,000 distinct CDR3 sequences. The sample comprised blood T cells: a sorted CD56 or NKG2C T cell subset, CD4+ or CD8+ T cells, or bulk PBMC T cells (not recorded which). Receptor source: a woman aged 45-65 years in good health.

J is TRBJ2-2 and V is TRBV25-1; as DNA is missing, the TRBD1 call by TCRdb cannot be tested. Germline loops: CDR1 MGHDK, CDR2 SYGVNS. The CDR3 is 16 amino acids. CDR3 protein: CASTPALPRGTGELFF.

The genes are TRBV29-1 and TRBJ1-3; TCRdb picks TRBD1, but there is no DNA to check that call. The germline CDR1 and CDR2 sequences are SQVTM and ANQGSEA. This CDR3 comprises 17 residues. The CDR3 region is CSVVLGTGGVTGNTIYF.

The V and J genes are TRBV6-6 and TRBJ2-7; as DNA is missing, the TRBD1 call by TCRdb cannot be tested. Germline V gene data show CDR1 as MNHNY and CDR2 as SVGAGI (reference sequence). The CDR3 is made up of 13 amino acids. CDR3 sequence reads: CASCPSRDNQQYF.

The chain combines TRBV5-1 with TRBJ1-5. Germline V gene data show CDR1 as SGHRS and CDR2 as YFSETQ. This CDR3 is 14 amino acids long. CDR3 loop: CASSLGPQNQPQHF.

The gene calls are TRBV6-1 and TRBJ2-2; TCRdb returns TRBD1, unconfirmable since there is no DNA. CDR1 is MNHNS, CDR2 SASEGT, per germline. The CDR3 has 15 residues. This CDR3 is CASSVPQGFDGELFF.

The V call is TRBV27, the J call TRBJ2-7; TCRdb's D call of TRBD1 is untestable without DNA. Germline V gene sequence: CDR1 MNHEY, CDR2 SMNVEV (reference sequence). The CDR3 totals 16 residues. The CDR3 is CASSLAVLPGSYEQYF.

The CDR3 sequence is CSARDTSQGTNYGYTF. The rearrangement uses TRBV20-1 and TRBJ1-2; TCRdb's D gene call, TRBD1, goes unchecked for lack of DNA. This CDR3 is 16 amino acids long. Germline CDR1 and CDR2: DFQATT and SNEGSKA (reference sequence).

The CDR3: CASSQIGQAQETQYF. The rearrangement links TRBV4-1 to TRBJ2-5; TCRdb designates TRBD1, a call that cannot be tested without DNA. The germline V gene encodes CDR1 MGHRA and CDR2 YSYEKL. The CDR3 length is 15 residues.

The chain combines TRBV5-1 with TRBJ2-2; checking the TCRdb D call of TRBD1 is not possible without DNA. Germline CDR1 and CDR2: SGHRS and YFSETQ. This CDR3 is built from 17 residues. The CDR3 reads CASSPVRGVPDTGELFF. The whole variable domain, filled in from reference TRBV5-1 and TRBJ2-2, reads KAGVTQTPRYLIKTRGQQVTLSCSPISGHRSVSWYQQTPGQGLQFLFEYFSETQRNKGNFPGRFSGRQFSNSRSEMNVSTLELGDSALYLCASSPVRGVPDTGELFFGEGSRLTVL.

This chain's CDR3 is CASSFKYQPQHF. The chain employs TRBV11-2 and TRBJ1-5. The CDR3 totals 12 residues. From germline, CDR1 is SGHAT and CDR2 FQNNGV.

This sequence joins TRBV2 and TRBJ2-7; the TCRdb D gene call, TRBD2, has no DNA to confirm it. CDR1 is SNHLY, CDR2 FYNNEI, per germline. The CDR3 extends over 16 amino acids. This CDR3 is CASSEEIAGTSYEQYF.

V and J are TRBV5-1 and TRBJ2-4; there is no DNA to check the TCRdb D call of TRBD2. CDR3 size: 18 residues. CDR1 and CDR2 (germline): SGHRS, YFSETQ. CDR3 sequence reads: CASTTGLAGVAAKNIQYF.

The chain recombines TRBV12-3 or TRBV12-4 with TRBJ1-1. The CDR3 runs 15 residues. CDR3 sequence reads: CASSSDPAWNTEAFF.

V usage is TRBV11-1 and J usage is TRBJ2-1; TCRdb selects TRBD1, and the lack of DNA leaves this call unchecked. CDR1 is SGHAT, CDR2 FQDESV, per germline (reference sequence). The CDR3 loop spans 15 amino acids. The CDR3 here is CASSPRDSLDNEQFF.

The rearrangement uses TRBV9 and TRBJ1-6. Germline values: CDR1 SGDLS, CDR2 YYNGEE. The length of the CDR3 is 14 residues. CDR3 loop: CASSSQTANSPLHF.

J is TRBJ2-2 and V is TRBV2. There are 11 residues in the CDR3. CDR1 and CDR2 from the germline V gene are SNHLY and FYNNEI. CDR3: CASSAFGELFF.

V is TRBV20-1 and J is TRBJ2-1. Germline V CDR1 and CDR2: DFQATT, SNEGSKA (reference sequence). The CDR3 length is 15 residues. The CDR3 is CSARSSRGKSGEQFF.

This chain joins TRBV20-1 and TRBJ1-1; TCRdb's assignment of TRBD1 cannot be checked, as there is no DNA. The CDR3 has 11 residues. Germline V gene lookup returns CDR1 DFQATT and CDR2 SNEGSKA (reference sequence). This CDR3 is CSARSTVEAFF.